These T cell receptor beta chains were read from a single sample in a study of cytomegalovirus exposure and HLA in healthy donors. Sequencing used immunoSEQ multiplex PCR; TCRdb keeps in-frame clones, though not all of them. The data show roughly 130,000 clones, 75% to 85% seen once. Material for sequencing was PBMCs. The source is a man aged 25 to 40 in good health and CMV-seronegative. Each CDR3 is given with its conserved first and last residue. The D gene is left open where the match is weak. Not all rows give a size; the values are once, few, many and, for expanded clones, a class.

D: TRBD1
J: TRBJ1-5
V: TRBV5-5
size: -
DNA: TGTGCCAGCAGCTTGCTACAGGGGGCTCAGCCCCAGCATTTT
CDR3: CASSLLQGAQPQHF

D: TRBD2
J: TRBJ2-7
V: TRBV27
size: -
DNA: TGTGCCAGCAGAACTAGCGGGGGAACCTACGAGCAGTACTTC
CDR3: CASRTSGGTYEQYF

D: TRBD2
J: TRBJ2-5
V: TRBV4-3
size: -
DNA: TGCGCCAGCAGCCAAGACGTTAACCCGGGACTAGCGGGACAAGAGACCCAGTACTTC
CDR3: CASSQDVNPGLAGQETQYF

D: -
J: TRBJ1-1
V: TRBV21-1
size: few
DNA: TGTGCCAGCAGCAGACCCGGGAACATGAACACTGAAGCTTTCTTT
CDR3: CASSRPGNMNTEAFF

D: -
J: TRBJ1-1
V: TRBV7-8
size: -
DNA: TGTGCCAGCAGCTTAGCTGCCGGGTTAGCTTTCTTT
CDR3: CASSLAAGLAFF

D: -
J: TRBJ2-1
V: TRBV6-5
size: -
DNA: TGTGCCAGCAGTTACTCGTACGAGATTAGTGAGCAGTTCTTC
CDR3: CASSYSYEISEQFF

D: -
J: TRBJ2-7
V: TRBV5-1
size: -
DNA: TGCGCCAGCAGCTTTACCACCGGACACGACCTCTACGAGCAGTACTTC
CDR3: CASSFTTGHDLYEQYF

D: -
J: TRBJ2-1
V: TRBV5-6
size: -
DNA: TGTGCCAGCAGCGAAGGACAGTCGCTGTTCTTC
CDR3: CASSEGQSLFF

D: TRBD1
J: TRBJ1-2
V: TRBV27
size: -
DNA: TGTGCCAGCAGTTGGGGGACAGATTATGGCTACACCTTC
CDR3: CASSWGTDYGYTF

D: TRBD2
J: TRBJ2-7
V: TRBV28
size: -
DNA: TGTGCCAGCAGTTTAGGAGGGAGGGCATACGAGCAGTACTTC
CDR3: CASSLGGRAYEQYF

D: TRBD2
J: TRBJ2-7
V: TRBV30
size: -
DNA: TGTGCCTGGAGTGGGGACTACTACGAGCAGTACTTC
CDR3: CAWSGDYYEQYF

D: -
J: TRBJ1-6
V: TRBV15
size: -
DNA: TGTGCCACCAGCGTTGTATGGGAGGCAGGTTCACCCCTCCACTTT
CDR3: CATSVVWEAGSPLHF

D: -
J: TRBJ2-7
V: TRBV18
size: -
DNA: TGTGCCAGCTCACCACAAAATAGCGGAAGCTACGAGCAGTACTTC
CDR3: CASSPQNSGSYEQYF

D: -
J: TRBJ2-5
V: TRBV15
size: -
DNA: TGTGCCACCAGCAGAGATATAGCGGAAGAGACCCAGTACTTC
CDR3: CATSRDIAEETQYF

D: -
J: TRBJ2-7
V: TRBV5-1
size: -
DNA: TGCGCCAGCAGCCGCGGGACGGAAACCTACGAGCAGTACTTC
CDR3: CASSRGTETYEQYF

D: -
J: TRBJ2-7
V: TRBV19
size: -
DNA: TGTGCCAGTAGAGAGACTAGAGTCGGGTTGCTCGAGCAGTACTTC
CDR3: CASRETRVGLLEQYF

D: -
J: TRBJ1-1
V: TRBV29-1
size: -
DNA: TGCAGCGCGAGGACAGCAAAAGGTCCTATGAACACTGAAGCTTTCTTT
CDR3: CSARTAKGPMNTEAFF

D: -
J: TRBJ2-2
V: TRBV5-6
size: -
DNA: TGTGCCAGCAGCCACTTCAGGGTATCGCTCGGGAGCGGGGAGCTGTTTTTT
CDR3: CASSHFRVSLGSGELFF

D: -
J: TRBJ2-1
V: TRBV10-3
size: -
DNA: TGTGCCATCAGCTCAGGGGAAAGCTCCTACAATGAGCAGTTCTTC
CDR3: CAISSGESSYNEQFF

D: -
J: TRBJ2-7
V: TRBV9
size: once
DNA: TGTGCCAGCAGCCCCCAGGGTTCCTACGAGCAGTACTTC
CDR3: CASSPQGSYEQYF

D: TRBD1
J: TRBJ2-2
V: TRBV6-5
size: -
DNA: TGTGCCAGCAGCCTACAGGGGGTAGGCAGGGAGCTGTTTTTT
CDR3: CASSLQGVGRELFF

D: -
J: TRBJ2-3
V: TRBV9
size: once
DNA: TGTGCCAGCAGCGTAGGTAGCGGCGCTTTGACAGATACGCAGTATTTT
CDR3: CASSVGSGALTDTQYF

D: TRBD2
J: TRBJ2-3
V: TRBV29-1
size: -
DNA: TGCAGCGTTGAAGATGCGGGAGGGGTAGATGCGCAGTATTTT
CDR3: CSVEDAGGVDAQYF

D: -
J: TRBJ1-4
V: TRBV18
size: -
DNA: TGTGCCAGCTCACCACGGCAGGGGAACGAAAAACTGTTTTTT
CDR3: CASSPRQGNEKLFF

D: TRBD2
J: TRBJ2-7
V: TRBV7-9
size: -
DNA: TGTGCCAGCAGCTTAGGCGGGGGGACAACCTACGAGCAGTACTTC
CDR3: CASSLGGGTTYEQYF

D: -
J: TRBJ2-1
V: TRBV29-1
size: -
DNA: TGCAGCGCCCCCAACAATGAGCAGTTCTTC
CDR3: CSAPNNEQFF

D: TRBD2
J: TRBJ2-1
V: TRBV6-1
size: few
DNA: TGTGCCAGCAGTGAAACCAGCGGGATCTACAATGAGCAGTTCTTC
CDR3: CASSETSGIYNEQFF

D: -
J: TRBJ2-5
V: TRBV20-1
size: -
DNA: TGCAGTGCTAGACCTCAAGAGACCCAGTACTTC
CDR3: CSARPQETQYF

D: -
J: TRBJ2-7
V: TRBV30
size: -
DNA: TGTGCCTGGAGTCTCCAGTTGACCTACGAGCAGTACTTC
CDR3: CAWSLQLTYEQYF

D: -
J: TRBJ2-2
V: TRBV9
size: once
DNA: TGTGCCAGCAGCGTAGGTCAGGGCGCGAACACCGGGGAGCTGTTTTTT
CDR3: CASSVGQGANTGELFF

D: -
J: TRBJ1-3
V: TRBV30
size: few
DNA: TGTGCCTGGAATCCAGGGGAATCCTCTGGAAACACCATATATTTT
CDR3: CAWNPGESSGNTIYF

D: -
J: TRBJ2-1
V: TRBV6-5
size: -
DNA: TGTGCCAGCAGTTACCGACGCGGTCCTGAGCAGTTCTTC
CDR3: CASSYRRGPEQFF

D: -
J: TRBJ2-1
V: TRBV5-1
size: -
DNA: TGCGCCAGCAGCAACCGGGACTACAATGAGCAGTTCTTC
CDR3: CASSNRDYNEQFF